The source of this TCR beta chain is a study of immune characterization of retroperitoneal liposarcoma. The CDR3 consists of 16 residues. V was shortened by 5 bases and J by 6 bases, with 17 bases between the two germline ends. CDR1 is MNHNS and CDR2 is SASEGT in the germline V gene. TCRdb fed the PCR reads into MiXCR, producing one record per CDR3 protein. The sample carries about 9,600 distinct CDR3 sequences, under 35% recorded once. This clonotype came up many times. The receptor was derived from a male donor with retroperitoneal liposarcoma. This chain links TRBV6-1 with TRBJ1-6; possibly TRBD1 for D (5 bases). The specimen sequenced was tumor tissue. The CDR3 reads CASSSVRDAGNSPLHF. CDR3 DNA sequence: TGTGCCAGCAGTTCTGTCCGGGACGCGGGTAATTCACCCCTCCACTTT.